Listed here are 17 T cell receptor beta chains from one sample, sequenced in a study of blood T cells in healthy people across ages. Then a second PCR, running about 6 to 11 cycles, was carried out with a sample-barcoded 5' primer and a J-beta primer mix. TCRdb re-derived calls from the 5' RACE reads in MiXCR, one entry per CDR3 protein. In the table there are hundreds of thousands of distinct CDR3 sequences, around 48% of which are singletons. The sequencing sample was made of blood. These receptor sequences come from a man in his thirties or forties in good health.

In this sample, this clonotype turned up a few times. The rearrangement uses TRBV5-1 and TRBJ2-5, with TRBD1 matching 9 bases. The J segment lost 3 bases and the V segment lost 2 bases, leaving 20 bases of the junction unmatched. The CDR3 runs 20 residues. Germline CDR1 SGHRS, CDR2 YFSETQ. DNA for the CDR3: TGCGCCAGCAGCTTTCCCGCCGTTGACAGGGGGGATAGTGTGAAAGAGACCCAGTACTTC. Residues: CASSFPAVDRGDSVKETQYF. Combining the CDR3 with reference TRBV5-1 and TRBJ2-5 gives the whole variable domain KAGVTQTPRYLIKTRGQQVTLSCSPISGHRSVSWYQQTPGQGLQFLFEYFSETQRNKGNFPGRFSGRQFSNSRSEMNVSTLELGDSALYLCASSFPAVDRGDSVKETQYFGPGTRLLVL.

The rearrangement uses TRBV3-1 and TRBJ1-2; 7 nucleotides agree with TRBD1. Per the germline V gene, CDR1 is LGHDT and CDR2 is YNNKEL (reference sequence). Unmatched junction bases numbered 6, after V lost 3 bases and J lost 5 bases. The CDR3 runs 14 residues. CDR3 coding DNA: TGTGCCAGCAGCCAGCCGGGACAGACTTATGGCTACACCTTC. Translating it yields CASSQPGQTYGYTF.

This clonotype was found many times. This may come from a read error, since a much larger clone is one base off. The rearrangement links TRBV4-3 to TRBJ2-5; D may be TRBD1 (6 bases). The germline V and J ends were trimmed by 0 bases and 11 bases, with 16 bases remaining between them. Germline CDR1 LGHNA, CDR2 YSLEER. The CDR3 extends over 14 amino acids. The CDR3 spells CASSQEDSHNEQYF. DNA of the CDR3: TGCGCCAGCAGCCAAGAGGACAGCCACAATGAGCAGTACTTC.

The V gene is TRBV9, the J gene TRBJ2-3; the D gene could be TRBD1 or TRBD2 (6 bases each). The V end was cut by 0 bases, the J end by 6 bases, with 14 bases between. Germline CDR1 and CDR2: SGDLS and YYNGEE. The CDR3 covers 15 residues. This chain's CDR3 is CASSVDPGAQDTQYF. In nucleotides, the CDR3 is TGTGCCAGCAGCGTAGATCCGGGGGCCCAGGATACGCAGTATTTT.

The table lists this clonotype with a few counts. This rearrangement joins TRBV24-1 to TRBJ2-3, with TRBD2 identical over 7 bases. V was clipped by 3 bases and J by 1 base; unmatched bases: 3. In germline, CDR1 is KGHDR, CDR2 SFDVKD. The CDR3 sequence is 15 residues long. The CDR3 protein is CATSDTGLRTDTQYF. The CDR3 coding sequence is TGTGCCACCAGTGATACGGGACTACGCACAGATACGCAGTATTTT.

The CDR3 DNA is TGTGCCACCAGTGATCACGACTCCGGGGCTAATGAAAAACTGTTTTTT. Its protein is CATSDHDSGANEKLFF. V usage is TRBV24-1 and J usage is TRBJ1-4, with D unclear. Trimming took 3 bases from V and 3 from J, leaving 13 bases between them. From germline, CDR1 is KGHDR and CDR2 SFDVKD. The CDR3 extends over 16 amino acids.

Here the CDR3 reads CASSSGLGTYNEQFF. The DNA of the CDR3 is TGTGCCAGCAGCTCCGGACTAGGGACCTACAATGAGCAGTTCTTC. The chain joins TRBV7-2 to TRBJ2-1; 7 positions agree with TRBD2. CDR1 and CDR2 (germline): SGHTA, FQGNSA. V lost 4 bases, J lost 2 bases, and 5 bases stayed unmatched. The CDR3 extends over 15 amino acids.

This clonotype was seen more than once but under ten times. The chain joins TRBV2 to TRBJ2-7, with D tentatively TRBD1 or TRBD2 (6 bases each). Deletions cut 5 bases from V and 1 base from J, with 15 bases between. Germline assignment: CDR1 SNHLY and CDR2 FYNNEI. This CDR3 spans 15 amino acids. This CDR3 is CASSYYGGPSYEQYF. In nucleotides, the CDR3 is TGTGCCAGCAGTTATTACGGGGGCCCGTCCTACGAGCAGTACTTC.

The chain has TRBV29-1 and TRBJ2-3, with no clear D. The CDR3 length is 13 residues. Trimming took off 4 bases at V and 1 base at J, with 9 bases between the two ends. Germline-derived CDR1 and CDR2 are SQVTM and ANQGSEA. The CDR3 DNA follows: TGCAGCGTTGTATCACGGGGCACAGATACGCAGTATTTT. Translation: CSVVSRGTDTQYF.

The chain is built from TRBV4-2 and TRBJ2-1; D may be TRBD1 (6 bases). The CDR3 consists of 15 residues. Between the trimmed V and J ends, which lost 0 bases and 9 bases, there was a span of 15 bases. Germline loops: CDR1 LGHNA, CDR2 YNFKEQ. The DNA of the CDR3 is TGTGCCAGCAGCCAAGAGGAGCAGGGGCGCAGTGAGCAGTTCTTC. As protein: CASSQEEQGRSEQFF.

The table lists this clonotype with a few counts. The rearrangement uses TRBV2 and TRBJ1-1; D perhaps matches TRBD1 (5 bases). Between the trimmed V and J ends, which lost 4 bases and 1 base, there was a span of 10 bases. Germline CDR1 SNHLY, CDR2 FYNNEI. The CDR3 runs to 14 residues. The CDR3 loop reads CASSVGGRNTEAFF. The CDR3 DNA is TGTGCCAGCAGTGTCGGGGGACGGAACACTGAAGCTTTCTTT.

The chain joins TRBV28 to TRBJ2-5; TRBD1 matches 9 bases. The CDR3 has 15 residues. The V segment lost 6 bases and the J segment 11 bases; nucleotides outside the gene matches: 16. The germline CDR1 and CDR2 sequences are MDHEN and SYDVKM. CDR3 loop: CASRGDRGGSDEQYF. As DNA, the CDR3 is TGTGCCAGCAGGGGTGACAGGGGGGGTTCAGATGAGCAGTACTTC.

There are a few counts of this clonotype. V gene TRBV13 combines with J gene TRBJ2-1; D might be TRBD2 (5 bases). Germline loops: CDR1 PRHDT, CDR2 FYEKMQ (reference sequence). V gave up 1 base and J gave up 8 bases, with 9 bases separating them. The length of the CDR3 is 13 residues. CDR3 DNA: TGTGCCAGCAGCTTAGCCCCGCGGGATGAGCAGTTCTTC. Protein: CASSLAPRDEQFF.

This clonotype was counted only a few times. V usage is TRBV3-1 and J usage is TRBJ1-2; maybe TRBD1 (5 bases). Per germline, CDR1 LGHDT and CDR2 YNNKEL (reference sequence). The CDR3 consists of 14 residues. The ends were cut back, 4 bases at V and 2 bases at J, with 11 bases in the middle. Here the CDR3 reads CASSPRDGNYGYTF. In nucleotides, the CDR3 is TGTGCCAGCAGCCCTCGGGACGGAAACTATGGCTACACCTTC.

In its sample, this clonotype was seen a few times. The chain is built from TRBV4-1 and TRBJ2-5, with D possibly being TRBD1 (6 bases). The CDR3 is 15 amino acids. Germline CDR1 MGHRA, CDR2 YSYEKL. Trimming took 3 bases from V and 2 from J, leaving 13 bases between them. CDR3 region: CASSHLTGIQETQYF. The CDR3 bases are TGCGCCAGCAGCCATCTAACAGGGATTCAAGAGACCCAGTACTTC.

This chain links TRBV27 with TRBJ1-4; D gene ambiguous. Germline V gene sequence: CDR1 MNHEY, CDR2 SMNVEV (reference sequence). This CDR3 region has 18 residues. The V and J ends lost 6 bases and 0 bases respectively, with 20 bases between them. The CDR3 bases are TGTGCCAGCAGCCCTACTAAGTGGACGTCCCCAACTAATGAAAAACTGTTTTTT. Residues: CASSPTKWTSPTNEKLFF.

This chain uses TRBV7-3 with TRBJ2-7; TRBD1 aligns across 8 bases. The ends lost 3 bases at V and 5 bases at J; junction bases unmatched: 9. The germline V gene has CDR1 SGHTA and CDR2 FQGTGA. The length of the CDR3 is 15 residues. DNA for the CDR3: TGTGCCAGCAGCTTCGTTGGGGCACAGGGGGACGAGCAGTACTTC. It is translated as CASSFVGAQGDEQYF.